These 19 T cell receptor beta chains were sequenced from one sample in a study of shared clonotypes between healthy human individuals. Generated by immunoSEQ multiplex PCR, the TCRdb table keeps only in-frame clones and is missing some. The profile covers 900,000 to 1,200,000 clones, with about 84% appearing a single time and roughly 0.57% taken by the ten largest. Sequencing input: memory CD4+ T cells from PBMCs. Subset of the sample: CD45RA-negative fraction. Receptors originate from a man aged 18 to 35 in good health. Some clones in this sample may be carry-over from other donors' samples.

As concerns this clone: One end of the junction varies from germline; a read error may be responsible. The CDR3 is CASSPRWDRGRADF. The DNA for the CDR3 is TGTGCCAGCAGCCCAAGGTGGGACAGGGGTAGAGCGGACTTC. The chain employs TRBV7-8 and TRBJ2-7, with 10 bases aligning to TRBD1. The CDR3 loop spans 14 amino acids. Germline-derived CDR1 and CDR2 are SGHVS and FQNEAQ.

CDR3 in DNA: TGTGCCAGCAGCTTAAGAGACCCAAGACAGGGAGGAGGCTACACCTTC. Translated: CASSLRDPRQGGGYTF. The chain joins TRBV7-2 to TRBJ1-2; 7 bases are shared with TRBD1. The CDR3 sequence is 16 residues long. Germline CDR1 SGHTA, CDR2 FQGNSA. The V gene end was trimmed by 2 bases and the J gene end by 8 bases; junction bases not matched to a gene: 14.

The rearrangement uses TRBV6-5 and TRBJ2-5; D perhaps matches TRBD1 (7 bases). Germline V gene sequence: CDR1 MNHEY, CDR2 SVGAGI. V lost 4 bases and J 5 bases, leaving 17 bases between the germline ends. The CDR3 consists of 15 residues. The CDR3 reads CASSSPRRGQETQYF. The DNA of the CDR3 is TGTGCCAGCAGTTCTCCCCGGAGGGGACAGGAGACCCAGTACTTC.

The chain joins TRBV30 to TRBJ2-2; D is ambiguous. Germline V lookup: CDR1 GTSNPN, CDR2 SVGIG (reference sequence). The CDR3 has 13 amino acids. V gave up 3 bases and J gave up 2 bases, with 7 bases separating them. The chain's CDR3 is CAWSGFNTGELFF. In nucleotides, the CDR3 is TGTGCCTGGAGCGGGTTTAACACCGGGGAGCTGTTTTTT.

This chain connects TRBV11-2 to TRBJ2-7; 7 bases agree with TRBD2. The length of the CDR3 is 16 residues. CDR1 SGHAT and CDR2 FQNNGV come from the germline V gene. The J segment lost 9 bases and the V segment lost 4 bases, leaving 18 bases of the junction unmatched. In DNA form, the CDR3 reads TGTGCCAGCAGCTCCTATCTAGCGGCAACAGCTTCGGGGCAGTACTTC. This gives the protein CASSSYLAATASGQYF.

The rearrangement joins TRBV7-6 to TRBJ2-5; 7 nucleotides agree with TRBD1. V gave up 2 bases and J gave up 0 bases; unmatched junction bases: 6. Per germline, CDR1 SGHVS and CDR2 FNYEAQ. This CDR3 contains 16 residues. As DNA, the CDR3 is TGTGCCAGCAGCTTAAGAGGGACAGCGTACCAAGAGACCCAGTACTTC. It specifies CASSLRGTAYQETQYF.

V and J are TRBV7-2 and TRBJ1-2, with D possibly being TRBD1 (5 bases). Germline-derived CDR1 and CDR2 are SGHTA and FQGNSA. V lost 1 base, J lost 4 bases, and 16 bases lay in between. The length of the CDR3 is 16 residues. CDR3 sequence reads: CASSLGRPGTGYGYTF. The CDR3 DNA reads as TGTGCCAGCAGCTTAGGACGTCCCGGGACGGGCTATGGCTACACCTTC.

About this clone: A junction end diverges from the germline sequence, so it may reflect a read error. The chain uses TRBV7-8 and TRBJ1-3; no reliable D call. The CDR3 is 12 residues long. Germline lookup yields CDR1 SGHVS and CDR2 FQNEAQ. CDR3 protein: CTSSAAGNTIYF. CDR3 coding DNA: TGTACCAGCAGCGCAGCTGGAAACACCATATATTTT.

This clone has a single count. The chain employs TRBV11-1 and TRBJ2-5, with 7 bases that match TRBD1. From germline, CDR1 is SGHAT and CDR2 FQDESV (reference sequence). The CDR3 length is 15 residues. V lost 5 bases and J lost 5; bases outside the gene matches: 11. The CDR3: CASSPRTGPGETQYF. CDR3 nucleotides: TGTGCCAGCAGCCCACGGACAGGTCCAGGGGAGACCCAGTACTTC.

This rearrangement joins TRBV6-1 to TRBJ1-1, with D maybe TRBD1 (6 bases). Germline V lookup: CDR1 MNHNS, CDR2 SASEGT. This CDR3 spans 14 amino acids. Trimming took 6 bases from V and 7 from J, leaving 18 bases between them. For the CDR3, the DNA is TGTGCCAGCAGAGTATCTACAGGGCAGGTTGAAGCTTTCTTT. Translating it yields CASRVSTGQVEAFF.

The chain links TRBV5-1 to TRBJ2-2; D possibly uses TRBD1 or TRBD2 (5 bases each). Trimming cost V 3 bases and J 0 bases, with 12 bases left between them. This CDR3 is 16 amino acids long. CDR1 is SGHRS and CDR2 is YFSETQ in the germline V gene. The CDR3 DNA reads as TGCGCCAGCAGCTGGGGGAGCGGCTCGAACACCGGGGAGCTGTTTTTT. Protein product: CASSWGSGSNTGELFF. Drawing the rest from reference TRBV5-1 and TRBJ2-2, the complete variable domain is KAGVTQTPRYLIKTRGQQVTLSCSPISGHRSVSWYQQTPGQGLQFLFEYFSETQRNKGNFPGRFSGRQFSNSRSEMNVSTLELGDSALYLCASSWGSGSNTGELFFGEGSRLTVL.

The chain is built from TRBV6-1 and TRBJ2-2; 9 nucleotides agree with TRBD1. J was trimmed by 4 bases and V by 5 bases; bases with no gene match: 5. The CDR3 has 15 residues. Per the germline V gene, CDR1 is MNHNS and CDR2 is SASEGT. The CDR3 spells CASSTGQGITGELFF. The DNA for the CDR3 is TGTGCCAGCAGTACGGGACAGGGTATCACCGGGGAGCTGTTTTTT.

The rearrangement joins TRBV5-1 to TRBJ1-2; possible D gene TRBD1, 5 bases. V dropped 0 bases and J dropped 6 bases, with 18 bases sitting between them. Looked up from germline, CDR1 is SGHRS and CDR2 is YFSETQ. The CDR3 is 16 residues long. The CDR3 DNA reads TGCGCCAGCAGCTTGGCCGGTAACATCGGGGACGATGGCTACACCTTC. Translated: CASSLAGNIGDDGYTF. Full variable domain (rest looked up from reference TRBV5-1 and TRBJ1-2): KAGVTQTPRYLIKTRGQQVTLSCSPISGHRSVSWYQQTPGQGLQFLFEYFSETQRNKGNFPGRFSGRQFSNSRSEMNVSTLELGDSALYLCASSLAGNIGDDGYTFGSGTRLTVV.

This clone was counted a few times. This sample also contains other DNA sequences that code for the same CDR3. The chain couples TRBV29-1 to TRBJ1-2, with D unclear. Trimming removed 1 base from V and 2 bases from J, with 11 bases in between. Germline CDR1 reads SQVTM; CDR2 reads ANQGSEA. The CDR3 is made up of 14 amino acids. In DNA, the CDR3 is TGCAGCGTTGAAGGGCGTGGGCAGAACTATGGCTACACCTTC. This gives the protein CSVEGRGQNYGYTF.

The CDR3, as DNA: TGCGCCAGCACCACCCAGGGTATAGAGACCGGGGAGCTGTTTTTT. This codes for CASTTQGIETGELFF. The J gene is TRBJ2-2, the V gene TRBV5-1, with a possible D match to TRBD1 (5 bases). Between the trimmed V and J ends, which lost 6 bases and 5 bases, there was a span of 17 bases. This CDR3 contains 15 residues. Per germline, CDR1 SGHRS and CDR2 YFSETQ.

The rearrangement joins TRBV6-4 to TRBJ2-1; TRBD2 matches 9 bases. The CDR3 is made up of 19 amino acids. Unmatched junction bases numbered 12, after V lost 0 bases and J lost 3 bases. The V gene's germline CDR1 is MRHNA and CDR2 SNTAGT. The CDR3: CASSDSPAGGSRSYNEQFF. In nucleotides, the CDR3 is TGTGCCAGCAGTGACTCCCCGGCGGGAGGGTCCAGGAGCTACAATGAGCAGTTCTTC.

This chain uses TRBV7-7 with TRBJ2-5, with D unresolved. The CDR3 is made up of 13 amino acids. The germline V and J ends were trimmed by 1 base and 3 bases, with 6 bases remaining between them. CDR1 is SSHAT and CDR2 is FNYEAQ in the germline V gene (reference sequence). The CDR3 spells CASSLGTKETQYF. In DNA, the CDR3 is TGTGCCAGCAGCTTAGGCACCAAAGAGACCCAGTACTTC.

This clone has just one count. This chain links TRBV18 with TRBJ2-7, with TRBD2 matching over 7 bases. This CDR3 is 16 amino acids long. V was clipped by 2 bases and J by 3 bases; unmatched bases: 10. Germline-derived CDR1 and CDR2 are KGHSH and LQKENI. CDR3 sequence (DNA): TGTGCCAGCTCACCAGTTGTCCTAGCGGAACTCTACGAGCAGTACTTC. Amino acids: CASSPVVLAELYEQYF.

The chain couples TRBV4-3 to TRBJ1-2, with D tentatively TRBD1 (5 bases). Germline CDR1 LGHNA, CDR2 YSLEER. Between the trimmed V and J ends, which lost 1 base and 8 bases, there was a span of 17 bases. The CDR3 is 15 residues long. The CDR3 sequence: CASSQVEGRDGGYTF. Here the CDR3 DNA reads TGCGCCAGCAGCCAAGTAGAGGGGAGGGACGGGGGCTACACCTTC.